The 13 T cell receptor beta chains given below trace back to one sample, sequenced in a study of T cells expressing NK-cell markers. TCRdb re-called the 5' RACE reads; every CDR3 protein appears as one record, without DNA. The sample data list 550,000 or so distinct CDR3 sequences. Material for sequencing was blood T cells: a sorted CD56 or NKG2C T cell subset, CD4+ or CD8+ T cells, or bulk PBMC T cells (not recorded which). The origin of the receptors is a man younger than 35 in good health.

The chain uses TRBV29-1 and TRBJ2-1; TCRdb outputs TRBD1, but without DNA this stays unchecked. CDR1 is SQVTM, CDR2 ANQGSEA, per germline. The CDR3 runs 19 residues. CDR3 region: CSVPSPGKQQSASYNEQFF.

The rearrangement links TRBV6-5 to TRBJ2-7. CDR3 length: 13 amino acids. The germline V gene encodes CDR1 MNHEY and CDR2 SVGAGI. The CDR3 sequence is CASSLVVSYEQYF.

This rearrangement joins TRBV7-9 to TRBJ1-4; checking the TCRdb D call of TRBD1 is not possible without DNA. Germline CDR1 is SEHNR and CDR2 is FQNEAQ (reference sequence). The CDR3 extends over 15 amino acids. Here the CDR3 reads CASSFGHLTNEKLFF.

The rearrangement joins TRBV14 to TRBJ2-3. CDR1 and CDR2 from the germline V gene are SGHDN and FVKESK. The length of the CDR3 is 15 residues. The CDR3 is CASSHFNGGPDTQYF.

The chain is built from TRBV9 and TRBJ2-4; lacking DNA, the TRBD2 call made by TCRdb goes unchecked. Looked up from germline, CDR1 is SGDLS and CDR2 is YYNGEE. The length of the CDR3 is 15 residues. The CDR3 sequence is CASSVGAGGLNIQYF.

The V call is TRBV18, the J call TRBJ2-1; the TCRdb D gene call, TRBD1, has no DNA to confirm it. The CDR3 contains 16 residues. Germline CDR1 is KGHSH and CDR2 is LQKENI. The CDR3 protein is CASSPFGTAQNNEQFF.

The chain is built from TRBV12-3 or TRBV12-4 and TRBJ2-1; TCRdb's D call of TRBD1 is untestable without DNA. The CDR3 runs to 14 residues. CDR3 amino acids: CASSLFGGVGEQFF.

The chain links TRBV3-1 to TRBJ2-5; TCRdb lists TRBD2, though no DNA is available to test this call. Per germline, CDR1 LGHDT and CDR2 YNNKEL (reference sequence). CDR3 size: 16 residues. The CDR3 region is CASSHAGTSMRETQYF.

This chain links TRBV7-9 with TRBJ2-5. This CDR3 has 13 amino acids. Germline CDR1 reads SEHNR; CDR2 reads FQNEAQ (reference sequence). CDR3 in amino acids: CASSFSQFETQYF.

This chain uses TRBV12-3 or TRBV12-4 with TRBJ1-6. The CDR3 has 15 amino acids. CDR3 protein: CASSLSSSYNSPLHF.

The chain combines TRBV2 with TRBJ1-2; TCRdb calls TRBD1, which cannot be checked without DNA. Germline V CDR1 and CDR2: SNHLY, FYNNEI. This CDR3 has 13 amino acids. CDR3 sequence: CAAPGQGAYGYTF.

The chain uses TRBV29-1 and TRBJ2-1; the D call of TRBD2 rests on TCRdb alone, since no DNA is present to check it. This CDR3 contains 13 residues. Germline CDR1 reads SQVTM; CDR2 reads ANQGSEA. The CDR3 is CSGQGFSAGEEFF.

Here the CDR3 reads CASSPGTSGSYKGQFF. V and J are TRBV7-9 and TRBJ2-1; TCRdb selects TRBD2, and the lack of DNA leaves this call unchecked. CDR3 length equals 16 residues. The V gene's germline CDR1 is SEHNR and CDR2 FQNEAQ (reference sequence).